This T cell receptor beta chain was identified in a study of blood T cell repertoires in COVID-19. Per the authors' pipeline: Nucleated cell number was recorded as an estimate derived from reference gene primer amplification. Clones were sequenced by immunoSEQ multiplex PCR, and TCRdb holds only the in-frame ones, with some missing. The V and J calls and clone size were taken over from that table, and D and trimming were inferred from the DNA. The sample yields some 52,000 clones, 90% seen once. The J segment lost 9 bases and the V segment lost 4 bases, leaving 8 bases of the junction unmatched. Per germline, CDR1 PRHDT and CDR2 FYEKMQ (reference sequence). This CDR3 region has 14 residues.

The TCR sequence derives from a human donor in a cohort sampled during active COVID-19. Sequencing was performed on peripheral blood. The genes are TRBV13 and TRBJ2-3; 9 nucleotides align to TRBD2. The CDR3 here is CASSSGTSPRTQYF. The CDR3 DNA follows: TGTGCCAGCAGCTCCGGGACTAGCCCCCGAACGCAGTATTTT.